Listed here are 23 T cell receptor beta chains from one sample, sequenced in a study of T cells after yellow fever vaccination. TCRdb independently ran MiXCR on the 5' RACE reads; one entry per CDR3 protein. The sample has hundreds of thousands of distinct CDR3 sequences, less than 9.5% seen once; the top ten hold around 3.1%. The starting material was CD4+ T cells sorted from PBMCs, obtained 5 days after the yellow fever booster vaccination. The receptors here all came from a young man who received the YFV17D yellow fever vaccine.

This clonotype was counted a few times. The rearrangement joins TRBV9 to TRBJ2-4; D gene ambiguous. The CDR3 spans 13 residues. Trimming cost V 10 bases and J 0 bases, with 11 bases left between them. CDR1 is SGDLS, CDR2 YYNGEE, per germline. CDR3 in amino acids: CAGIILAKNIQYF. In DNA, the CDR3 is TGTGCCGGGATTATACTAGCCAAAAACATTCAGTACTTC.

The genes are TRBV6-1 and TRBJ2-3; 9 bases fit TRBD1. This CDR3 spans 20 amino acids. Germline values: CDR1 MNHNS, CDR2 SASEGT. J gave up 1 base and V 2 bases, and 16 bases lay outside the gene matches. For the CDR3, the DNA is TGTGCCAGCAGTGAACAAGGGACAGGGCGGTTGGGGCTACGCACAGATACGCAGTATTTT. Protein sequence: CASSEQGTGRLGLRTDTQYF.

This chain connects TRBV5-1 to TRBJ2-1, with TRBD1 matching 7 bases. V gave up 4 bases and J gave up 2 bases; unmatched junction bases: 6. The CDR3 contains 15 residues. Germline-derived CDR1 and CDR2 are SGHRS and YFSETQ. The CDR3 spells CASSPGQTAYNEQFF. The CDR3 region has the DNA TGCGCCAGCAGCCCGGGACAGACCGCCTACAATGAGCAGTTCTTC.

This clonotype was detected ten times or more. J is TRBJ2-7 and V is TRBV7-2; D is ambiguous. Trimming pared 1 base from V and 2 bases from J, leaving 12 bases between. The CDR3 is made up of 15 amino acids. Germline V gives CDR1 SGHTA, CDR2 FQGNSA. In DNA, the CDR3 is TGTGCCAGCAGCTTAGGTGGACCAAAGCCCTACGAGCAGTACTTC. Translation: CASSLGGPKPYEQYF.

The chain is built from TRBV4-1 and TRBJ1-4; unclear D gene. The CDR3 loop spans 12 amino acids. CDR1 and CDR2 (germline): MGHRA, YSYEKL. V lost 1 base to trimming and J lost 7 bases, with 4 bases between them. CDR3 nucleotides: TGCGCCAGCAGCCAAGTCAGTGAAAAACTGTTTTTT. It codes for CASSQVSEKLFF.

This clonotype was found many times. The gene calls are TRBV10-3 and TRBJ2-1, with D possibly TRBD2 on 5 matching bases. V lost 6 bases, J lost 8 bases, and 11 bases lay in between. The germline gives CDR1 ENHRY, CDR2 SYGVKD. This CDR3 comprises 12 residues. The CDR3 sequence: CAISASGYEQFF. DNA for the CDR3: TGTGCCATCAGCGCCTCGGGGTATGAGCAGTTCTTC.

This clonotype was seen ten or more times. This rearrangement joins TRBV9 to TRBJ1-1; 7 bases agree with TRBD1. This CDR3 region has 15 residues. Germline values: CDR1 SGDLS, CDR2 YYNGEE. V shed 3 bases, J shed 1 base, and the junction held 6 bases outside the gene matches. For the CDR3, the DNA is TGTGCCAGCAGCGCAGGGGGACAGTCGAACACTGAAGCTTTCTTT. Residues: CASSAGGQSNTEAFF.

This clonotype was counted between two and nine times. V gene TRBV6-5 combines with J gene TRBJ1-2, with D possibly being TRBD1 (5 bases). Per germline, CDR1 MNHEY and CDR2 SVGAGI. V was pared by 5 bases and J by 8 bases, with 15 bases between. The length of the CDR3 is 13 residues. In nucleotides, the CDR3 is TGTGCCAGCAGTCAATACCCAGGGCGAGGCTACACCTTC. This encodes CASSQYPGRGYTF.

Only a few counts were recorded for this clonotype. The genes are TRBV6-1 and TRBJ1-5, with D tentatively TRBD1 (6 bases). Deletions cut 4 bases from V and 7 bases from J, with 20 bases between. Germline values: CDR1 MNHNS, CDR2 SASEGT. There are 16 residues in the CDR3. Here the CDR3 reads CASSVGQAEGGQPQHF. CDR3 nucleotide sequence: TGTGCCAGCAGTGTGGGACAAGCCGAGGGAGGACAGCCCCAGCATTTT.

This clonotype appeared a few times. The gene calls are TRBV7-2 and TRBJ2-7, with D possibly matching TRBD1 (5 bases). Between the trimmed V and J ends, which lost 6 bases and 3 bases, there was a span of 9 bases. CDR1 and CDR2 (germline): SGHTA, FQGNSA. The CDR3 loop spans 12 amino acids. CDR3 residues: CASRSTGYEQYF. The CDR3 bases are TGTGCCAGCAGATCAACAGGCTACGAGCAGTACTTC. Variable domain in full (rest from reference TRBV7-2 and TRBJ2-7): GAGVSQSPSNKVTEKGKDVELRCDPISGHTALYWYRQSLGQGLEFLIYFQGNSAPDKSGLPSDRFSAERTGGSVSTLTIQRTQQEDSAVYLCASRSTGYEQYFGPGTRLTVT.

This clonotype was observed a few times. CDR3 in amino acids: CSATSGGVDTQYF. Here the CDR3 DNA reads TGCAGTGCCACTAGCGGGGGGGTGGATACGCAGTATTTT. This sequence joins TRBV20-1 and TRBJ2-3; 13 bases are a match to TRBD2. This CDR3 is 13 amino acids long. V gave up 6 bases and J gave up 6 bases; unmatched junction bases: 3. Germline-derived CDR1 and CDR2 are DFQATT and SNEGSKA (reference sequence).

This clonotype showed up just a few times. The J gene is TRBJ1-2, the V gene TRBV4-3, with D unclear. Germline assignment: CDR1 LGHNA and CDR2 YSLEER. V was clipped by 0 bases and J by 9 bases, with 11 bases between them. The CDR3 loop spans 13 amino acids. CDR3 in amino acids: CASSQDSQGRYTF. CDR3 coding DNA: TGCGCCAGCAGCCAAGACTCTCAAGGGCGCTACACCTTC.

The sample holds many counts of this clonotype. This chain uses TRBV30 with TRBJ2-7; D is ambiguous. This CDR3 spans 15 amino acids. Germline V gene sequence: CDR1 GTSNPN, CDR2 SVGIG (reference sequence). V was clipped by 2 bases and J by 6 bases, with 20 bases between them. The CDR3 spells CAWSTPGSVVGEQYF. CDR3 nucleotide sequence: TGTGCCTGGAGTACCCCGGGTTCCGTGGTGGGCGAGCAGTACTTC.

Here the CDR3 DNA reads TGTGCCAGCAGGCGGACAGGCAATGAGCAGTTCTTC. It encodes CASRRTGNEQFF. The V call is TRBV6-5, the J call TRBJ2-1; 7 bases fit TRBD1. Germline loops: CDR1 MNHEY, CDR2 SVGAGI. Trimming cost V 6 bases and J 6 bases; bases outside gene matches: 2. The CDR3 contains 12 residues.

This clonotype was observed a few times. The chain links TRBV29-1 to TRBJ2-3; TRBD2 aligns across 8 bases. The CDR3 covers 15 residues. Per the germline V gene, CDR1 is SQVTM and CDR2 is ANQGSEA. After removal of 4 bases from V and 5 bases from J, the junction contained 11 bases not matched to a gene. CDR3 sequence reads: CSVAGGGQGIDTQYF. The CDR3 nucleotides read TGCAGCGTTGCCGGGGGGGGCCAGGGTATAGATACGCAGTATTTT.

The V call is TRBV20-1, the J call TRBJ2-5; no clear D gene. Trimming left V 3 bases short and J 3 bases short, with 14 bases between. Germline V lookup: CDR1 DFQATT, CDR2 SNEGSKA (reference sequence). The CDR3 sequence is 14 residues long. The CDR3 spells CSASDVRTEETQYF. The CDR3 DNA sequence: TGCAGTGCTAGCGATGTTAGGACGGAAGAGACCCAGTACTTC.

This sequence joins TRBV20-1 and TRBJ2-1; 10 bases agree with TRBD2. V shed 7 bases and J 6 bases; nucleotides not matched to a gene: 6. Germline CDR1 is DFQATT and CDR2 is SNEGSKA (reference sequence). The CDR3 spans 13 residues. The CDR3 DNA is TGCAGTGAAAGAGCGGGGGGGGTCAATGAGCAGTTCTTC. This sequence encodes CSERAGGVNEQFF.

This clonotype was found a few times. The gene calls are TRBV25-1 and TRBJ1-2; TRBD1 is a possible D gene (5 bases). V lost 1 base and J lost 3, with 9 bases in between. The CDR3 has 14 amino acids. Germline V gene data show CDR1 as MGHDK and CDR2 as SYGVNS. CDR3 amino acids: CASSESQGHYGYTF. The CDR3 DNA sequence: TGTGCCAGCAGTGAATCCCAGGGCCACTATGGCTACACCTTC.

J is TRBJ2-3 and V is TRBV6-2 or TRBV6-3; D may be TRBD1 (6 bases). Trimming left V 7 bases short and J 2 bases short, with 13 bases between. The CDR3 is 14 residues long. Germline CDR1 is MNHEY and CDR2 is SVGEGT. The CDR3 DNA reads TGTGCCAGCATGGGGGCAGGGTACACAGATACGCAGTATTTT. It codes for CASMGAGYTDTQYF.

This clonotype came up a few times. J is TRBJ2-5 and V is TRBV3-1, with TRBD1 matching 7 bases. CDR1 is LGHDT and CDR2 is YNNKEL in the germline V gene (reference sequence). The CDR3 is 13 amino acids. Trimming at V came to 5 bases and at J to 2 bases, leaving 2 bases not matched to a gene. The CDR3 nucleotides are TGTGCCAGCAGCATACAGGGGCAAGAGACCCAGTACTTC. It yields the protein CASSIQGQETQYF.

This clonotype was seen at least ten times. V is TRBV4-3 and J is TRBJ1-5, with 8 bases matching TRBD1. Germline V gives CDR1 LGHNA, CDR2 YSLEER. V gave up 0 bases and J gave up 11 bases; unmatched junction bases: 12. The CDR3 loop spans 16 amino acids. Written as DNA, the CDR3 is TGCGCCAGCAGCCAAGATAGGCAGGGGGCCCTTGGGGCCCAGCATTTT. Translating it yields CASSQDRQGALGAQHF.

The CDR3: CASSPQGYGLTDTQYF. CDR3 coding DNA: TGTGCCAGCAGCCCCCAAGGGTATGGGCTAACAGATACGCAGTATTTT. V is TRBV5-4 and J is TRBJ2-3; unclear D gene. Trimming removed 4 bases from V and 3 bases from J, with 18 bases in between. Germline V gives CDR1 SGHNT, CDR2 YYREEE (reference sequence). The length of the CDR3 is 16 residues.

The V and J genes are TRBV5-1 and TRBJ1-1; D is possibly TRBD1 (6 bases). Germline V lookup: CDR1 SGHRS, CDR2 YFSETQ. The CDR3 is 15 residues long. V was cut by 7 bases and J by 0 bases, with 16 bases left in between. The DNA of the CDR3 is TGCGCCAGCGGTCAGGGGTCGGTGGTGAACACTGAAGCTTTCTTT. Translated: CASGQGSVVNTEAFF. Using reference TRBV5-1 and TRBJ1-1 for the parts outside the CDR3, the full variable domain is KAGVTQTPRYLIKTRGQQVTLSCSPISGHRSVSWYQQTPGQGLQFLFEYFSETQRNKGNFPGRFSGRQFSNSRSEMNVSTLELGDSALYLCASGQGSVVNTEAFFGQGTRLTVV.